This T cell receptor (beta chain) was retrieved from a study of OX40 agonist ivuxolimab in advanced cancers. Comment on this clone: The antigen remains undetermined.

Germline loops: CDR1 MNHEY, CDR2 SMNVEV (reference sequence). Trimming removed 2 bases from V and 7 bases from J, with 15 bases in between. The CDR3 covers 16 residues. Overall study findings and caveats: Average numbers of expanded clones were greater in CD8+ T cells than in CD4+.

Measured with immunoSEQ multiplex PCR; TCRdb has only the in-frame clones, and not every one. This sample has approximately 38,000 clones, with roughly 82% found just once. The chain has TRBV27 and TRBJ1-6; no firm D call. The source is an adult with an advanced solid tumor such as melanoma, head and neck, liver or kidney cancer. Here the sequenced sample was CD4+ or CD8+ T cells sorted from blood, taken in a trial of the OX40 agonist ivuxolimab. The CDR3 loop reads CASSLGSVFSNSPLHF. CDR3 bases: TGTGCCAGCAGTTTAGGGTCTGTGTTCTCGAATTCACCCCTCCACTTT.